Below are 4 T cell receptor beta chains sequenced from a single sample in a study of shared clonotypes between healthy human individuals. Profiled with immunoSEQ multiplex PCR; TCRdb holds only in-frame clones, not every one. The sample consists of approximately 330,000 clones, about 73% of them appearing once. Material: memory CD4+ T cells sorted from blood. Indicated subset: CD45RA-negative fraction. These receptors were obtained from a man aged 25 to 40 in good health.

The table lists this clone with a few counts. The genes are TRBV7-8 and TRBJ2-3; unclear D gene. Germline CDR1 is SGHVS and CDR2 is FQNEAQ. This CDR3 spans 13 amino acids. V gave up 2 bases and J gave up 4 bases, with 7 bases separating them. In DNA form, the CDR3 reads TGTGCCAGCAGCTTACTAGGCTCAGATACGCAGTATTTT. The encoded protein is CASSLLGSDTQYF.

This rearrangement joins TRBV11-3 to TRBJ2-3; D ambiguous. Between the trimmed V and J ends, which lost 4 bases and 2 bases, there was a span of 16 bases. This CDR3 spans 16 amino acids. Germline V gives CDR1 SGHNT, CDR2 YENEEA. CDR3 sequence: CASSSSPGADTDTQYF. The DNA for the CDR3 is TGTGCCAGCAGCTCCAGTCCCGGCGCCGACACAGATACGCAGTATTTT.

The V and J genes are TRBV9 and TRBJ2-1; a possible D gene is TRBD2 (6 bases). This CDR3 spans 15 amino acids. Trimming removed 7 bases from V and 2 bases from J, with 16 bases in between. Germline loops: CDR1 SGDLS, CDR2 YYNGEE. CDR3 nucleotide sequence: TGTGCCAGCGCCGAAGCGGGCGGGACCTACAATGAGCAGTTCTTC. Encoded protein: CASAEAGGTYNEQFF.

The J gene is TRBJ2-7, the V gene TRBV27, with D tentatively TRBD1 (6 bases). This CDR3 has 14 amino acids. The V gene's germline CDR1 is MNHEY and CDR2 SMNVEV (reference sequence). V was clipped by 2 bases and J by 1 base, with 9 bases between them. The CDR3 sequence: CASSLVGASYEQYF. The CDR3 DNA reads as TGTGCCAGCAGTTTAGTGGGGGCATCCTACGAGCAGTACTTC.